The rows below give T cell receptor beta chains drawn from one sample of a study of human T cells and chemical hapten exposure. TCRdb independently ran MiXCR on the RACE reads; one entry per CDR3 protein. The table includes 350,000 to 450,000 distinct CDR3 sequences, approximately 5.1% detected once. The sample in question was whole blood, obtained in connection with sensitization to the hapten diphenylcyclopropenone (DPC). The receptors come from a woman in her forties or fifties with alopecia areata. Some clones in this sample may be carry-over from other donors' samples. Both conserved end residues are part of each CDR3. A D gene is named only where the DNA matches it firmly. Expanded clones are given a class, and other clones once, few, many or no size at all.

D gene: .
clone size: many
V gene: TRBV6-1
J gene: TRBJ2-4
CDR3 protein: CASRGDNFKNIQYF
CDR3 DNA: TGTGCCAGCAGGGGGGACAATTTTAAAAACATTCAGTACTTC

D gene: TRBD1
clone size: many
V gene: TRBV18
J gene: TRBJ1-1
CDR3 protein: CASSPQGVGTEAFF
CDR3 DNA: TGTGCCAGCTCACCCCAGGGGGTCGGTACTGAAGCTTTCTTT

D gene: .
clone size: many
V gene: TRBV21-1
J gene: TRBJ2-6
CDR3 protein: CASSKAGGEPEGANVLTF
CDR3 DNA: TGTGCCAGCAGCAAAGCGGGGGGGGAACCCGAAGGGGCCAACGTCCTGACTTTC

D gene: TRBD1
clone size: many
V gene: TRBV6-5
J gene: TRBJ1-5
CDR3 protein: CASSKDRGRDQPQHF
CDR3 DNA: TGTGCCAGCAGCAAGGACAGGGGAAGGGATCAGCCCCAGCATTTT

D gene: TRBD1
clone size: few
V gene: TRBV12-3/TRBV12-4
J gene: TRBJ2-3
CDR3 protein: CASSGTGSSDTQYF
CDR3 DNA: TGTGCCAGCAGTGGGACAGGGAGTTCAGATACGCAGTATTTT

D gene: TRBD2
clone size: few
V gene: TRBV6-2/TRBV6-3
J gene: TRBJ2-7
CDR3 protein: CASSYIGLEKPYEQYF
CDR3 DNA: TGTGCCAGCAGTTACATCGGACTAGAAAAGCCCTACGAGCAGTACTTC

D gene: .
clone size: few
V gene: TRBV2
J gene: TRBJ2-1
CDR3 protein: CASSTGYENEQFF
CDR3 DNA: TGTGCCAGCAGTACGGGCTACGAAAATGAGCAGTTCTTC

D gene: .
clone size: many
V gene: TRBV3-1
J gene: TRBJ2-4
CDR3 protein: CASSRRTDLAKNIQYF
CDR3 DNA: TGTGCCAGCAGCAGGAGGACAGACCTAGCCAAAAACATTCAGTACTTC

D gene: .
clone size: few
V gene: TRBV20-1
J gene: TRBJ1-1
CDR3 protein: CSARSRGTEAFF
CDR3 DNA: TGCAGTGCTAGATCACGGGGGACTGAAGCTTTCTTT

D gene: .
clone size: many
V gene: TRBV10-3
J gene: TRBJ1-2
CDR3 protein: CAIPDVGQGYTF
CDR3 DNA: TGTGCCATCCCGGACGTTGGCCAGGGCTACACCTTC

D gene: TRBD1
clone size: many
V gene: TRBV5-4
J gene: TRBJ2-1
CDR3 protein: CASSITGGAYNEQFF
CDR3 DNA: TGTGCCAGCAGCATAACAGGGGGCGCCTACAATGAGCAGTTCTTC

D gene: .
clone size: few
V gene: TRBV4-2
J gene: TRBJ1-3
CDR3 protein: CASSQEGDGGNTIYF
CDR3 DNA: TGTGCCAGCAGCCAAGAAGGCGATGGGGGAAACACCATATATTTT

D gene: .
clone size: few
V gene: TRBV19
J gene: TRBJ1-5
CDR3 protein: CASSQSDNQPQHF
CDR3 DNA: TGTGCCAGTAGCCAGTCAGATAATCAGCCCCAGCATTTT

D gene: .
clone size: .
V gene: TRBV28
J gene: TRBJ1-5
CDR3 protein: CASSPRGAWNQPQHF
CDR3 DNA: TGTGCCAGCAGCCCGAGGGGGGCTTGGAATCAGCCCCAGCATTTT

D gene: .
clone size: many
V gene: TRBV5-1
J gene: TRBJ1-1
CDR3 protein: CASSLGGPSTEAFF
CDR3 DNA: TGCGCCAGCAGCTTGGGGGGGCCCAGCACTGAAGCTTTCTTT

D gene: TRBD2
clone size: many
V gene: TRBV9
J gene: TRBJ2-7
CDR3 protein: CASSIGLAYEQYF
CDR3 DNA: TGTGCCAGCAGCATTGGACTAGCCTACGAGCAGTACTTC

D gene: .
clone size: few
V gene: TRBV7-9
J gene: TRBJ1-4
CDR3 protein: CASSLSGTTNEKLFF
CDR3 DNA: TGTGCCAGCAGCTTATCCGGGACAACTAATGAAAAACTGTTTTTT